The 15 T cell receptor beta chains below come from one sample, sequenced in a study of blood T cells in healthy people across ages. Primers used in a second PCR of about 6 to 11 cycles were a sample-barcoded 5' primer and a J-beta primer mix. Each CDR3 protein gets one entry after TCRdb re-called the 5' RACE reads with MiXCR. This table has about 1.4 million distinct CDR3 sequences, 55% to 75% appearing once. Input material: blood. The receptors shown here come from a man between 18 and 35 years old in good health.

The rearrangement joins TRBV29-1 to TRBJ2-7; 9 bases fit TRBD1. V shed 7 bases, J shed 3 bases, and the junction held 7 bases outside the gene matches. The CDR3 contains 13 residues. Looked up from germline, CDR1 is SQVTM and CDR2 is ANQGSEA. The CDR3 sequence: CSATDRGDYEQYF. In DNA, the CDR3 is TGCAGCGCAACTGACAGGGGGGACTACGAGCAGTACTTC.

This chain uses TRBV15 with TRBJ1-1; 7 bases are a match to TRBD1. The length of the CDR3 is 14 residues. Per germline, CDR1 LNHNV and CDR2 YYDKDF (reference sequence). V lost 5 bases and J lost 10; bases outside the gene matches: 13. CDR3 coding DNA: TGTGCCACCAGCGCCCGAGACAGGGATCTTGTAGCTTTCTTT. Amino acid sequence: CATSARDRDLVAFF.

A few counts support this clonotype. This chain connects TRBV13 to TRBJ2-6, with 7 bases aligning to TRBD2. Germline values: CDR1 PRHDT, CDR2 FYEKMQ (reference sequence). V dropped 3 bases and J dropped 0; count of bases not matched to a gene: 8. The CDR3 contains 18 residues. CDR3 in DNA: TGTGCCAGCAGCTTGGGAGTACGGGGGGTCTCTGGGGCCAACGTCCTGACTTTC. This translates into CASSLGVRGVSGANVLTF.

The chain is built from TRBV29-1 and TRBJ2-4; TRBD1 agrees at 7 bases. After removal of 2 bases from V and 4 bases from J, the junction contained 2 bases not matched to a gene. Germline CDR1 and CDR2: SQVTM and ANQGSEA. This CDR3 spans 13 amino acids. CDR3 coding DNA: TGCAGCGTTGAATCACAGGGGAAAAACATTCAGTACTTC. Amino acid sequence: CSVESQGKNIQYF.

The chain is built from TRBV3-1 and TRBJ2-3; D is possibly TRBD2 (5 bases). The germline V gene encodes CDR1 LGHDT and CDR2 YNNKEL (reference sequence). The ends were cut back, 7 bases at V and 4 bases at J, with 18 bases in the middle. The CDR3 covers 15 residues. The CDR3 here is CASTRYRGAADTQYF. Written as DNA, the CDR3 is TGTGCCAGCACCCGGTACCGCGGAGCGGCAGATACGCAGTATTTT.

The V call is TRBV4-1, the J call TRBJ2-7; 9 nucleotides align to TRBD2. CDR3 length equals 14 residues. V lost 2 bases to trimming and J lost 4 bases; unmatched junction nucleotides: 3. CDR1 and CDR2 (germline): MGHRA, YSYEKL. In DNA, the CDR3 is TGCGCCAGCAGCCAATCGAGCGGGAGGTACGAGCAGTACTTC. Protein product: CASSQSSGRYEQYF.

V gene TRBV10-3 combines with J gene TRBJ2-3; maybe TRBD2 (5 bases). The CDR3 has 16 amino acids. The V gene lost 3 bases and the J gene lost 4 bases, with 17 bases spanning the gap. Germline loops: CDR1 ENHRY, CDR2 SYGVKD. The CDR3 protein is CAISDIESEDPDTQYF. The CDR3, as DNA: TGTGCCATCAGTGACATCGAGTCGGAGGATCCAGATACGCAGTATTTT.

The CDR3 DNA follows: TGTGCCAGCTCACCACATGCGGGGAGCACAGATACGCAGTATTTT. Its protein is CASSPHAGSTDTQYF. The chain employs TRBV18 and TRBJ2-3, with D possibly being TRBD2 (6 bases). Trimming removed 1 base from V and 0 bases from J, with 8 bases in between. This CDR3 has 15 amino acids. The germline gives CDR1 KGHSH, CDR2 LQKENI.

Remarks on this clonotype: Because it lacks the conserved phenylalanine or tryptophan at the end, this CDR3 is likely a read error. The chain employs TRBV4-1 and TRBJ2-7; 8 nucleotides match TRBD1. The CDR3 sequence is 16 residues long. Per germline, CDR1 MGHRA and CDR2 YSYEKL. Germline trimming cut 2 bases from V and 5 bases from J; bases unmatched to any gene: 11. The CDR3 loop reads CASSQSPGQGIDEQYL. The CDR3 DNA sequence: TGCGCCAGCAGCCAATCCCCCGGACAGGGCATCGACGAGCAGTACTTA.

The V call is TRBV27, the J call TRBJ1-4; D ambiguous. Germline assignment: CDR1 MNHEY and CDR2 SMNVEV (reference sequence). This CDR3 has 19 residues. V lost 5 bases to trimming and J lost 0 bases, with 22 bases between them. The CDR3 loop is CASSHTPLNREATNEKLFF. CDR3 bases: TGTGCCAGCAGTCACACCCCGTTAAACCGGGAAGCAACTAATGAAAAACTGTTTTTT.

The chain employs TRBV4-2 and TRBJ2-7; D is perhaps TRBD1 (6 bases). This CDR3 has 14 amino acids. Trimming stripped 2 bases from V and 10 bases from J, with 18 bases between. Germline CDR1 and CDR2: LGHNA and YNFKEQ. The CDR3 DNA reads as TGTGCCAGCAGCCAAAGCAGGGGCGGTCGAACCCAGTACTTC. Amino acid sequence: CASSQSRGGRTQYF.

On this clonotype: At one end, the junction sequence differs from germline, possibly due to a read error. CDR3 sequence reads: CARSLTFYGSTDTQYF. The CDR3 DNA is TGTGCCCGCAGTTTAACCTTTTACGGTTCCACAGATACGCAGTATTTT. The chain carries TRBV27 and TRBJ2-3; D is ambiguous. From germline, CDR1 is MNHEY and CDR2 SMNVEV (reference sequence). The CDR3 totals 16 residues.

The chain uses TRBV7-9 and TRBJ2-3; 9 positions agree with TRBD2. V dropped 8 bases and J dropped 5; count of bases not matched to a gene: 14. The CDR3 consists of 16 residues. Germline V CDR1 and CDR2: SEHNR, FQNEAQ (reference sequence). In DNA, the CDR3 is TGTGCCAGCTCCTTCTCGGTAGCGGGAGATATAGATACGCAGTATTTT. The encoded protein is CASSFSVAGDIDTQYF.

This clonotype was seen once. The chain is built from TRBV19 and TRBJ2-1; 11 positions match TRBD1. Unmatched junction bases numbered 3, after V lost 6 bases and J lost 5 bases. Germline loops: CDR1 LNHDA, CDR2 SQIVND (reference sequence). This CDR3 is built from 14 residues. The DNA for the CDR3 is TGTGCCAGTAGCGGACAGGGGGCAGACAATGAGCAGTTCTTC. Its protein is CASSGQGADNEQFF.

This clonotype was found once. The chain has TRBV11-3 and TRBJ2-1; the D gene is possibly TRBD2 (6 bases). Trimming pared 3 bases from V and 8 bases from J, leaving 17 bases between. Germline CDR1 reads SGHNT; CDR2 reads YENEEA. CDR3 length: 15 residues. The DNA of the CDR3 is TGTGCCAGCAGCTTGGTGGGAGGTACTTCCGATGAGCAGTTCTTC. Translated: CASSLVGGTSDEQFF.